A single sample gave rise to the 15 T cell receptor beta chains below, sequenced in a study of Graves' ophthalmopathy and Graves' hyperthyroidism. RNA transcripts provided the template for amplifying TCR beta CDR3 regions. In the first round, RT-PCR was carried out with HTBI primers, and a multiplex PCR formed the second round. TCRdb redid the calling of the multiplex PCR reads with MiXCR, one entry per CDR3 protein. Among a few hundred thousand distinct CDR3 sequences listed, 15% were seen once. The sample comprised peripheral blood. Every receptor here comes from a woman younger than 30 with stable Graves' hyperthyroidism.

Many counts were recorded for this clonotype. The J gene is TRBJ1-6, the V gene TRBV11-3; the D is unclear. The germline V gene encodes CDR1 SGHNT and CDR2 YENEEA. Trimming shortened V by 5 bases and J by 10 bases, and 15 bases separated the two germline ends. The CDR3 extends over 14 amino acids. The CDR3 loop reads CASSLRRLVSPLHF. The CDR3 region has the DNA TGTGCCAGCAGCCTACGTCGACTCGTCTCACCCCTCCACTTT.

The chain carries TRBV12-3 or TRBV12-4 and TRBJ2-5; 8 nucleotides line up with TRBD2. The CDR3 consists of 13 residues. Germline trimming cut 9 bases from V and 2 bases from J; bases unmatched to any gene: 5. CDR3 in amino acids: CASAGGSQETQYF. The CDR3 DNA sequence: TGTGCCAGTGCGGGGGGCTCACAAGAGACCCAGTACTTC.

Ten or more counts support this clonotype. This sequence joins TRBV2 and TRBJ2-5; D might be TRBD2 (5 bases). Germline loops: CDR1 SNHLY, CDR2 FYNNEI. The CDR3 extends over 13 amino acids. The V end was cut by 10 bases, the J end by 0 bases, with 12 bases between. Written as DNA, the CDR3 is TGTGCCACCGTGGCGGGCCACCAAGAGACCCAGTACTTC. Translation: CATVAGHQETQYF.

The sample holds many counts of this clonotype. The DNA for the CDR3 is TGCAGTGCCCCCTATCAAAACACTGAAGCTTTCTTT. Translated, it gives CSAPYQNTEAFF. The rearrangement uses TRBV20-1 and TRBJ1-1; no reliable D call. CDR1 DFQATT and CDR2 SNEGSKA come from the germline V gene (reference sequence). This CDR3 spans 12 amino acids. V shed 6 bases and J shed 2 bases, with 10 bases lying between them.

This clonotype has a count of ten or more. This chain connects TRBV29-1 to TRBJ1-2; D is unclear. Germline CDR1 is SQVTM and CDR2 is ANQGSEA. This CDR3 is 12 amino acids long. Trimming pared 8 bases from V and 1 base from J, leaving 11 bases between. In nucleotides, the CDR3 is TGCAGCTCCGCTGGGGATAACTATGGCTACACCTTC. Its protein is CSSAGDNYGYTF.

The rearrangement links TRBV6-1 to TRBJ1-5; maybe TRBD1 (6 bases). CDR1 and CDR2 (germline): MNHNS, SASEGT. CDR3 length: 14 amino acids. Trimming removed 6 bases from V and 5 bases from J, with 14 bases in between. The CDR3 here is CASSSRGADQPQHF. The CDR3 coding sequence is TGTGCCAGCAGCTCAAGGGGGGCGGATCAGCCCCAGCATTTT.

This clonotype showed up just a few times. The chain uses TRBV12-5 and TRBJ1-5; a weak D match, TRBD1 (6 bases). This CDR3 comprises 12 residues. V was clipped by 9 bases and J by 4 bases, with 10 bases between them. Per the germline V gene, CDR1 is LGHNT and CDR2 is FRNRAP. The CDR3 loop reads CASQQGNQPQHF. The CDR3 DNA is TGTGCTAGCCAACAGGGAAATCAGCCCCAGCATTTT.

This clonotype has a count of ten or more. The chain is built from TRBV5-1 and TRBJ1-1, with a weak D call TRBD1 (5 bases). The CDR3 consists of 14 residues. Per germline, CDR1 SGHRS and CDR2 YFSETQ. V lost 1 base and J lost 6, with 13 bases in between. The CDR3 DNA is TGCGCCAGCAGCTTGTGGGGGACGGGGTCTGAAGCTTTCTTT. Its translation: CASSLWGTGSEAFF.

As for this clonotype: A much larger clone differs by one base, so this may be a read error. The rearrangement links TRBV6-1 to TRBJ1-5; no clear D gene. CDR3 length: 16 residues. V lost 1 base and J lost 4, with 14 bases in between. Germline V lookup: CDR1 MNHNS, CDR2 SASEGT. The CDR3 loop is CASSEVSRNRNQPQHF. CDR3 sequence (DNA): TGTGCCAGCAGTGAAGTTTCACGGAATAGAAATCAGCCCCAGCATTTT.

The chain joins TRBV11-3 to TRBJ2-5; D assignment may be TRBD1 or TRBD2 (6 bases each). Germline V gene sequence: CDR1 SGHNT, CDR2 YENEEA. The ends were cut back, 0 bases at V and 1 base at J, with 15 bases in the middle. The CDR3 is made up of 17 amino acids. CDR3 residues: CASSLDLTGALQETQYF. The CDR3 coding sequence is TGTGCCAGCAGCTTAGATCTAACGGGGGCCCTCCAAGAGACCCAGTACTTC. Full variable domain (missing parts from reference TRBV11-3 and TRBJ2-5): EAGVVQSPRYKIIEKKQPVAFWCNPISGHNTLYWYLQNLGQGPELLIRYENEEAVDDSQLPKDRFSAERLKGVDSTLKIQPAELGDSAVYLCASSLDLTGALQETQYFGPGTRLLVL.

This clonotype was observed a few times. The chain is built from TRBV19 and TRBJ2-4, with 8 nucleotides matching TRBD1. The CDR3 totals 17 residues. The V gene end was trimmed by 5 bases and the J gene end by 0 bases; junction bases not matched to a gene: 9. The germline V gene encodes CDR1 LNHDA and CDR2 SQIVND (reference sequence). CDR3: CASSAHGQGRAKNIQYF. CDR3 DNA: TGTGCCAGTAGTGCTCACGGACAGGGTAGAGCCAAAAACATTCAGTACTTC.

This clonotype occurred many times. CDR3 in amino acids: CASKGFSNQPQHF. DNA of the CDR3: TGTGCCAGCAAGGGTTTTAGCAATCAGCCCCAGCATTTT. The rearrangement links TRBV12-3 or TRBV12-4 to TRBJ1-5, with unresolved D. The CDR3 contains 13 residues. V was clipped by 7 bases and J by 0 bases, with 7 bases between them.

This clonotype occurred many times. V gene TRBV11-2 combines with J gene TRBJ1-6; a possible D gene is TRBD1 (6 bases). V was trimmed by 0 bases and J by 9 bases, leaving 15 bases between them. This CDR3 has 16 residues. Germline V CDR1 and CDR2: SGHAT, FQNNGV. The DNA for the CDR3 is TGTGCCAGCAGCTTAGATCTGGGGGCCAGCGGTTCACCCCTCCACTTT. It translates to CASSLDLGASGSPLHF.

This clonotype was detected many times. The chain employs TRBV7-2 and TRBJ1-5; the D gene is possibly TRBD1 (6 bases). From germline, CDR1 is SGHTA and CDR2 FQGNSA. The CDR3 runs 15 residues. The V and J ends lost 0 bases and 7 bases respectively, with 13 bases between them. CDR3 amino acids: CASSLADLGGQPQHF. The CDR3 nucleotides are TGTGCCAGCAGCTTAGCTGATCTAGGGGGACAGCCCCAGCATTTT.

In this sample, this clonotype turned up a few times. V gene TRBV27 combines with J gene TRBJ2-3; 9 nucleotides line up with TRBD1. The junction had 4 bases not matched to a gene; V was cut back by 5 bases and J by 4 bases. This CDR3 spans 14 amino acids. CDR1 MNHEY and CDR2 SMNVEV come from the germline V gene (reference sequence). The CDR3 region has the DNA TGTGCCAGCAGTAAGGGACAGGGCCCAGATACGCAGTATTTT. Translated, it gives CASSKGQGPDTQYF.